This T cell receptor beta chain appears in the sequencing data of a study of Ad26.COV2.S vaccination and SARS-CoV-2 variants. Treatment in this sample: around 19 received Ad26.COV2.S at low or high dose, single or two shots; roughly five received placebo; per-sample allocation not given. Samples were taken on day 63 after the first vaccine or placebo injection. The CDR3 is made up of 14 amino acids. Germline V CDR1 and CDR2: LNHNV, YYDKDF (reference sequence). Trimming removed 0 bases from V and 4 bases from J, with 7 bases in between. The assay was immunoSEQ multiplex PCR, and TCRdb's table has in-frame clones only and misses some. Of roughly 700,000 clones in the sample, roughly 90% were seen once.

This specimen consisted of peripheral blood, obtained in a trial of Ad26.COV2.S vaccine versus placebo. The V call is TRBV15, the J call TRBJ1-3; D unresolved. This receptor was taken from a person between 18 and 60 years old who received the Ad26.COV2.S COVID-19 vaccine or a placebo. CDR3 loop: CATSRDLKGNTIYF. The CDR3 coding sequence is TGTGCCACCAGCAGAGATTTAAAGGGAAACACCATATATTTT.